Following are 23 T cell receptor beta chains from one sample sequenced in a study of blood T cell repertoires in COVID-19. Measured with immunoSEQ multiplex PCR; TCRdb has only the in-frame clones, and not every one. This sample has tens of thousands of clones; about nine tenths occur once, and the top ten carry about an eighth. Material: peripheral blood. The receptors shown here come from a man in his 60s with active COVID-19.

The chain couples TRBV7-2 to TRBJ2-7; 10 bases align to TRBD1. The ends lost 1 base at V and 4 bases at J; junction bases unmatched: 4. Germline assignment: CDR1 SGHTA and CDR2 FQGNSA. This CDR3 has 15 amino acids. The CDR3 region is CASSLVGGQGYEQYF. The CDR3 DNA is TGTGCCAGCAGCTTAGTTGGGGGACAGGGGTACGAGCAGTACTTC.

The V gene is TRBV6-2 or TRBV6-3, the J gene TRBJ1-5; D remains unclear. The germline V and J ends were trimmed by 2 bases and 4 bases, with 6 bases remaining between them. CDR1 and CDR2 (germline): MNHEY, SVGEGT. The CDR3 runs 13 residues. DNA for the CDR3: TGTGCCAGCAGTTACACAGAGAATCAGCCCCAGCATTTT. It encodes CASSYTENQPQHF.

This clone is a singleton in its sample. V usage is TRBV5-1 and J usage is TRBJ1-1; 7 nucleotides agree with TRBD1. V trimming: 4 bases; J trimming: 3 bases; junction bases outside the gene matches: 9. From germline, CDR1 is SGHRS and CDR2 YFSETQ. The CDR3 totals 15 residues. The CDR3 is CASSARQGSDTEAFF. The CDR3 DNA sequence: TGCGCCAGCAGCGCTAGACAGGGATCGGACACTGAAGCTTTCTTT.

This chain links TRBV5-6 with TRBJ1-3; D remains unclear. The V gene's germline CDR1 is SGHDT and CDR2 YYEEEE. This CDR3 contains 15 residues. Trimming shortened V by 3 bases and J by 0 bases, and 10 bases separated the two germline ends. Written as DNA, the CDR3 is TGTGCCAGCAGCTCACAGACCTACTCTGGAAACACCATATATTTT. It yields the protein CASSSQTYSGNTIYF.

This chain links TRBV30 with TRBJ2-7, with D possibly TRBD2 on 6 matching bases. The CDR3 contains 11 residues. With 3 bases removed from V and 6 bases from J, the gap between germline ends came to 9 bases. Germline loops: CDR1 GTSNPN, CDR2 SVGIG (reference sequence). The CDR3, as DNA: TGTGCCTGGAGCCGACTAGGCGAGCAGTACTTC. It codes for CAWSRLGEQYF.

The chain has TRBV6-2 or TRBV6-3 and TRBJ1-2; D unresolved. Germline V CDR1 and CDR2: MNHEY, SVGEGT. CDR3 size: 14 residues. V shed 5 bases and J shed 1 base, with 11 bases lying between them. CDR3 nucleotides: TGTGCCAGCAGTACAGAGACCTTTAACTATGGCTACACCTTC. It is translated as CASSTETFNYGYTF.

The chain uses TRBV27 and TRBJ1-3; no clear D. V was clipped by 5 bases and J by 4 bases, with 12 bases between them. Germline CDR1 MNHEY, CDR2 SMNVEV (reference sequence). The CDR3 contains 14 residues. CDR3 nucleotides: TGTGCCAGCAGTACCGGGGTCTCCGGAAACACCATATATTTT. Amino acid sequence: CASSTGVSGNTIYF.

This rearrangement joins TRBV4-2 to TRBJ2-5; 7 bases are shared with TRBD2. CDR3 length equals 14 residues. The germline CDR1 and CDR2 sequences are LGHNA and YNFKEQ. Trimming cost V 1 base and J 3 bases; bases outside gene matches: 2. CDR3 bases: TGTGCCAGCAGCCAAGTGGGGGGGGAAGAGACCCAGTACTTC. It yields the protein CASSQVGGEETQYF.

The DNA for the CDR3 is TGCGCCAGCAAGGGACAGAACCATTACAATGAGCAGTTCTTC. Amino acids: CASKGQNHYNEQFF. The J gene is TRBJ2-1, the V gene TRBV5-1; 7 nucleotides align to TRBD1. Germline lookup yields CDR1 SGHRS and CDR2 YFSETQ. Unmatched junction bases numbered 7, after V lost 6 bases and J lost 4 bases. The CDR3 totals 14 residues.

The gene calls are TRBV6-5 and TRBJ1-2; D is ambiguous. Trimming removed 8 bases at V and 4 bases at J, with 14 bases between. The CDR3 totals 13 residues. Germline-derived CDR1 and CDR2 are MNHEY and SVGAGI. The DNA for the CDR3 is TGTGCCAGCCGGGGAGGAATCACCTATGGCTACACCTTC. This codes for CASRGGITYGYTF.

This clone showed up just once. The V gene is TRBV12-3 or TRBV12-4, the J gene TRBJ2-7; 11 nucleotides match TRBD2. Germline trimming cut 1 base from V and 7 bases from J; bases unmatched to any gene: 0. The CDR3 runs 13 residues. The CDR3 sequence is CASSLGLAGEQYF. DNA of the CDR3: TGTGCCAGCAGTTTAGGACTAGCGGGAGAGCAGTACTTC.

The J gene is TRBJ2-3, the V gene TRBV4-2; TRBD1 matches at 7 bases. The germline CDR1 and CDR2 sequences are LGHNA and YNFKEQ. V trimming: 3 bases; J trimming: 1 base; junction bases outside the gene matches: 7. The CDR3 consists of 16 residues. The DNA of the CDR3 is TGTGCCAGCAGCCAGTCGACCACAGGGGGCACAGATACGCAGTATTTT. Translated, it gives CASSQSTTGGTDTQYF.

CDR3 protein: CASSLATGTVNYGYTF. As DNA, the CDR3 is TGTGCCAGCAGCTTAGCAACCGGGACAGTGAACTATGGCTACACCTTC. The chain employs TRBV7-8 and TRBJ1-2; TRBD1 aligns across 7 bases. The CDR3 consists of 16 residues. V was clipped by 0 bases and J by 2 bases; unmatched bases: 6. In germline, CDR1 is SGHVS, CDR2 FQNEAQ.

The genes are TRBV11-3 and TRBJ1-6, with D perhaps matching TRBD1 (5 bases). V lost 3 bases, J lost 0 bases, and 21 bases lay in between. Germline V gives CDR1 SGHNT, CDR2 YENEEA. There are 20 residues in the CDR3. The CDR3 DNA is TGTGCCAGCAGCTTGACAGAGGCCCACTCCGCTCGCTCCTATAATTCACCCCTCCACTTT. It translates to CASSLTEAHSARSYNSPLHF.

The V call is TRBV29-1, the J call TRBJ1-1; D is uncertain. The ends were cut back, 4 bases at V and 3 bases at J, with 12 bases in the middle. CDR1 is SQVTM and CDR2 is ANQGSEA in the germline V gene. The length of the CDR3 is 13 residues. CDR3 DNA: TGCAGCGTTGCACCGGGATTTTACACTGAAGCTTTCTTT. Translation gives CSVAPGFYTEAFF.

V gene TRBV2 combines with J gene TRBJ1-5; D is perhaps TRBD1 (6 bases). Germline-derived CDR1 and CDR2 are SNHLY and FYNNEI. CDR3 size: 14 residues. Trimming removed 7 bases at V and 6 bases at J, with 16 bases between. This CDR3 reads CASKAGEGRQPQHF. In nucleotides, the CDR3 is TGTGCCAGCAAGGCAGGGGAGGGACGTCAGCCCCAGCATTTT.

The chain uses TRBV12-5 and TRBJ2-4, with TRBD1 as a possible D gene (5 bases). Trimming took 2 bases from V and 0 from J, leaving 17 bases between them. CDR1 is LGHNT, CDR2 FRNRAP, per germline. This CDR3 contains 18 residues. CDR3: CASGLFREFSLAKNIQYF. The CDR3 bases are TGTGCTAGTGGTTTGTTCAGGGAATTCTCCCTAGCCAAAAACATTCAGTACTTC.

V is TRBV27 and J is TRBJ1-2, with 12 bases aligning to TRBD1. The CDR3 has 15 residues. V lost 5 bases, J lost 3 bases, and 4 bases stayed unmatched. Germline CDR1 is MNHEY and CDR2 is SMNVEV (reference sequence). The CDR3 nucleotides read TGTGCCAGCAGTCCCGGGACAGGGGGCTACTATGGCTACACCTTC. Translated: CASSPGTGGYYGYTF.

The rearrangement uses TRBV30 and TRBJ2-1; D might be TRBD2 (6 bases). The CDR3 length is 12 residues. The V gene lost 1 base and the J gene lost 7 bases, with 8 bases spanning the gap. Germline loops: CDR1 GTSNPN, CDR2 SVGIG (reference sequence). CDR3 nucleotide sequence: TGTGCCTGGAGTGAACGGGGGAATGAGCAGTTCTTC. Protein: CAWSERGNEQFF. The complete variable domain, with remaining parts taken from reference TRBV30 and TRBJ2-1, reads SQTIHQWPATLVQPVGSPLSLECTVEGTSNPNLYWYRQAAGRGLQLLFYSVGIGQISSEVPQNLSASRPQDRQFILSSKKLLLSDSGFYLCAWSERGNEQFFGPGTRLTVL.

This chain links TRBV19 with TRBJ2-6; D is uncertain. This CDR3 has 16 amino acids. Germline V gives CDR1 LNHDA, CDR2 SQIVND (reference sequence). V lost 5 bases, J lost 2 bases, and 13 bases lay in between. The CDR3 protein is CASSSPLAAGANVLTF. For the CDR3, the DNA is TGTGCCAGTAGTTCGCCTTTGGCAGCTGGGGCCAACGTCCTGACTTTC.

The J gene is TRBJ2-5, the V gene TRBV18; 12 bases match TRBD2. The germline CDR1 and CDR2 sequences are KGHSH and LQKENI. The CDR3 has 14 amino acids. V trimming: 3 bases; J trimming: 6 bases; junction bases outside the gene matches: 2. The CDR3 spells CASSPTSGSKTQYF. CDR3 DNA: TGTGCCAGCTCACCGACTAGCGGGAGTAAGACCCAGTACTTC.

This sequence joins TRBV4-1 and TRBJ2-2; 9 nucleotides agree with TRBD2. CDR3 length: 17 amino acids. J lost 6 bases, V lost 3 bases, and 11 bases had no gene match. Germline V gives CDR1 MGHRA, CDR2 YSYEKL. The CDR3 nucleotides are TGCGCCAGCAGCCACGACAGCTCGCGGGAGGGCGCCGGGGAGCTGTTTTTT. It is translated as CASSHDSSREGAGELFF.

The chain employs TRBV4-2 and TRBJ1-2; possible D gene TRBD1, 6 bases. The V and J ends lost 0 bases and 2 bases respectively, with 10 bases between them. The germline V gene has CDR1 LGHNA and CDR2 YNFKEQ. The CDR3 has 15 amino acids. The CDR3 spells CASSQDKGGNYGYTF. The CDR3 DNA sequence: TGTGCCAGCAGCCAAGATAAGGGGGGGAACTATGGCTACACCTTC.